This TCR beta chain derives from a study of T cell repertoires in cytomegalovirus infection. Study-wide findings and caveats: In two of eight donors, the top clonotype was HLA-C-restricted CMV-specific.

MiXCR, applied by TCRdb to the reads, yields one record per CDR3 protein. The table shows 95,000 to 150,000 distinct CDR3 sequences, with about 32% occurring only once. For this clonotype: Its antigen remains unidentified. An end of the junction differs from the germline gene, which may be a read error.

The CDR3 spans 16 residues. The clonotype comes from a human donor in good health (CMV status not recorded). Some clones in this sample may be carry-over from other donors' samples. The material sequenced was CD8+ T cells from cultured PBMCs, taken from culture after CMV antigen stimulation. The chain joins TRBV5-3 to TRBJ1-5, with 8 nucleotides matching TRBD1. TRBV5-3 is noted as an ORF with a role that remains uncertain. The CDR3 is CARSLEGAGGDQPQRF. CDR3 in DNA: TGTGCCAGAAGCTTGGAAGGCGCAGGGGGCGATCAGCCCCAGCGTTTT.